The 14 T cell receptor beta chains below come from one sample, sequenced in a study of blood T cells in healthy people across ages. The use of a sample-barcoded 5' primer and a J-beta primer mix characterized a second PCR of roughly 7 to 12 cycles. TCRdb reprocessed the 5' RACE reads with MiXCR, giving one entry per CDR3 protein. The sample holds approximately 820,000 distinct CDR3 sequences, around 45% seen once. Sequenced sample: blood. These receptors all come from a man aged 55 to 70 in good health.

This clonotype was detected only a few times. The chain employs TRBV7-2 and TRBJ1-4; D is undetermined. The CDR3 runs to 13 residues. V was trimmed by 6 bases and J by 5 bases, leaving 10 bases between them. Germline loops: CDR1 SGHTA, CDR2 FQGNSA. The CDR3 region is CASRLLQNEKLFF. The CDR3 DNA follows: TGTGCCAGCAGACTCCTACAAAATGAAAAACTGTTTTTT.

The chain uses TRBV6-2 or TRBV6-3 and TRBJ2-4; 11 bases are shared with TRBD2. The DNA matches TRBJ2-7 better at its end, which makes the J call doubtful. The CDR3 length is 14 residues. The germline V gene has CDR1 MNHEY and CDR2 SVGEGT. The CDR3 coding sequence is TGTGCCAGCGGTAGCGGGGGGGTTCCCTACGAGCAGTACTTC. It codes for CASGSGGVPYEQYF.

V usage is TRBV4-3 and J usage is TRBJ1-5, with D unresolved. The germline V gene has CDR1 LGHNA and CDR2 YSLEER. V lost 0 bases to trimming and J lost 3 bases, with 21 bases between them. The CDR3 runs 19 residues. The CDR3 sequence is CASSQEPPGYGSSNQPQHF. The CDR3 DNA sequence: TGCGCCAGCAGCCAAGAGCCCCCGGGATATGGAAGTTCCAATCAGCCCCAGCATTTT.

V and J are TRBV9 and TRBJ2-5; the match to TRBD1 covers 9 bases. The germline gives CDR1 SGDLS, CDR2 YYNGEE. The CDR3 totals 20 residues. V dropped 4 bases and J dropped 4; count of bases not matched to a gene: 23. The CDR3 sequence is CASSSPWDRASRGVGETQYF. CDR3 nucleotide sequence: TGTGCCAGCAGCTCCCCTTGGGACAGGGCGTCCCGGGGGGTTGGAGAGACCCAGTACTTC.

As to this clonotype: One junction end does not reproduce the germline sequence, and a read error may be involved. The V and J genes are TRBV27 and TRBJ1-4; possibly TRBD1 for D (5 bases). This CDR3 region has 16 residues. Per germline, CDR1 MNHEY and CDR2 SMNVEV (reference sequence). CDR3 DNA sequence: TGTGCCTGCAGTTTAGGGGTTCATCCGAGTAATGAAAAACTGTTTTTT. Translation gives CACSLGVHPSNEKLFF.

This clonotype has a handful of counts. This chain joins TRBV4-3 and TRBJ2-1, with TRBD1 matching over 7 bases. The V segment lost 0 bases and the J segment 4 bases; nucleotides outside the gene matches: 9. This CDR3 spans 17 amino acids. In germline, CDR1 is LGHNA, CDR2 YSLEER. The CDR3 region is CASSQDQGVGGYNEQFF. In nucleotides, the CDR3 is TGCGCCAGCAGCCAAGATCAGGGGGTAGGAGGTTACAATGAGCAGTTCTTC.

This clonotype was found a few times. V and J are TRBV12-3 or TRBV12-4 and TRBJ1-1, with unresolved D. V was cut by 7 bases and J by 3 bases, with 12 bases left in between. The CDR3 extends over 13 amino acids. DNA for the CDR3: TGTGCCAGCAAGGAGGGATGGGACACTGAAGCTTTCTTT. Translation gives CASKEGWDTEAFF.

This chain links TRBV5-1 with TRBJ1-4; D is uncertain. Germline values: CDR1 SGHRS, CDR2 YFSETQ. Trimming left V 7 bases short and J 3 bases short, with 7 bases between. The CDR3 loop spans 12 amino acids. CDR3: CASGDSNEKLFF. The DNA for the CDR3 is TGCGCCAGCGGGGATTCTAATGAAAAACTGTTTTTT.

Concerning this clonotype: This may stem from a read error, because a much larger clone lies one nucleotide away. The CDR3 protein is CAIMASGGNEQFF. For the CDR3, the DNA is TGTGCCATCATGGCTAGCGGGGGCAATGAGCAGTTCTTC. The chain uses TRBV10-3 and TRBJ2-1, with 10 bases matching TRBD2. The CDR3 extends over 13 amino acids. Germline assignment: CDR1 ENHRY and CDR2 SYGVKD. V shed 7 bases and J 6 bases; nucleotides not matched to a gene: 3.

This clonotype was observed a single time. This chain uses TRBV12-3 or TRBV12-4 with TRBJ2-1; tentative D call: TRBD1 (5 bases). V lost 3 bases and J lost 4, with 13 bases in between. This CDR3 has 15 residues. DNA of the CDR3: TGTGCCAGCAGTTTCCTTTTAGACAGTTACAATGAGCAGTTCTTC. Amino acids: CASSFLLDSYNEQFF.

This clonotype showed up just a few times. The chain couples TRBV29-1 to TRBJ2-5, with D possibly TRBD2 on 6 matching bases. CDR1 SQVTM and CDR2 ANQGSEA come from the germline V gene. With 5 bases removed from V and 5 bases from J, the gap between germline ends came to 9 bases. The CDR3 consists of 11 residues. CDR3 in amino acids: CSVLGGETQYF. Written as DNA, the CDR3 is TGCAGCGTTCTTGGGGGGGAGACCCAGTACTTC.

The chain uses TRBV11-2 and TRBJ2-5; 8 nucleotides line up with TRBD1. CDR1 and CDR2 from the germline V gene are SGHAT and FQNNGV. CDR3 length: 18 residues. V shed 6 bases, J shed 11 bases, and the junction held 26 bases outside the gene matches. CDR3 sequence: CASSQTLLTRDRLREQYF. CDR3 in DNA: TGTGCCAGCAGTCAAACACTCCTAACCCGGGACAGGCTGAGGGAGCAGTACTTC.

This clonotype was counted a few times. CDR3 region: CASSSGLAGGKNEQYF. CDR3 sequence (DNA): TGTGCCAGCAGTTCCGGACTAGCGGGGGGGAAGAACGAGCAGTACTTC. This chain connects TRBV12-3 or TRBV12-4 to TRBJ2-7; 15 nucleotides line up with TRBD2. The V and J ends lost 4 bases and 5 bases, in that order; junction bases with no gene match: 6. This CDR3 region has 16 residues.

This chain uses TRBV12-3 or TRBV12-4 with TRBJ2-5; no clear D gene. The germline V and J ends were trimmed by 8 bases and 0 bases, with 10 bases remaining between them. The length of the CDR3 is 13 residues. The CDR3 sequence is CASSPYNQETQYF. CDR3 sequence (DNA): TGTGCCAGCTCACCCTACAACCAAGAGACCCAGTACTTC.